The source of this T cell receptor (beta chain) is a study of blood T cell repertoires in COVID-19 (dated by TCRdb to 2018 to 2021). In the study overall: Samples from collaborators originated in the United States, Italy and Spain and spanned both the acute and convalescent phases of COVID-19. Deeply sampled blood TCRbeta repertoires from subjects exposed to, actively infected with, or recovered from COVID-19 were included in the dataset. The material from the prospective study consisted of cDNA or gDNA derived from T cells, B-cell-depleted T cells, or PBMCs. The repertoires were released in a freely available public database intended as a resource for research on the immune response to SARS-CoV-2. The sample metadata nearly always contained a de-identified subject ID, COVID-19 status, age in years and sex. Samples were obtained from the ongoing ImmuneRACE study (first 160 participants) and from 1,254 subjects provided by 6 global collaborators. Where available, HLA class I and class II types were obtained from metadata supplied by the sample provider rather than from assay-based typing.

Participants in the prospective study were enrolled through a virtual design, were aged 18 to 89 years, and lived in under 25 United States geographic areas. To assign participants to cohorts, the prospective study relied on clinical history that participants themselves reported in a screening survey and a study questionnaire. For ImmuneRACE Cohort 3, a participant was defined as recovered based on two consecutive negative NP/OP PCR tests, clearance by a healthcare professional, or resolution of symptoms. In the prospective study, mobile phlebotomists collected whole blood, serum and a nasopharyngeal or oropharyngeal swab from each participant. Additional blood draws and questionnaires over an approximately two-month period could optionally be provided by prospective study participants. Blood samples from the prospective study were shipped frozen or at room temperature prior to DNA extraction.

The full study reports these points: Clinical and demographic metadata were provided uncurated, with the amount varying by source and participant.

Points on this clone: Its antigen is currently not known. No much larger clone is present one base from it, and per-base qualities are unavailable.

The CDR1 and CDR2 encoded by the germline V gene are MDHEN and SYDVKM. The CDR3 runs 12 amino acids, cysteine and phenylalanine included. The entry retains the CDR3 DNA only, 36 bases that are in frame from base 1. Trimming takes 8 bases from V and 12 bases from J, and the germline ends sit 19 bases apart. TCRbeta CDR3 regions were amplified from genomic DNA by means of the immunoSEQ Assay, a bias-controlled multiplex PCR. The authors' pipeline ran thus. Nucleated cell counts per sample were estimated from amplification of reference gene primers within the assay. Sequence reads were collapsed and filtered to measure the absolute abundance of every unique TCRbeta CDR3 rearrangement. For each sample, productive Simpson clonality was calculated as the square root of Simpson's diversity index across productive rearrangements. In its TCRdb copy, this immuneACCESS table keeps in-frame sequences only and misses some clones. Where compared with another copy, unresolved V genes explain less than half of these, and the others have no known cause. Clone size and V and J calls were adopted from that table, with D and trimming inferred from the DNA. The sample yields a few hundred thousand clones; 80% to 90% were counted once. The ten largest make up roughly 9.4% of the sample.

Rearrangement joined TRBV28 to TRBJ1-2, and the D gene may be TRBD1, 5 bases matching. The TCR originated in a woman aged 45-59 years who had recovered from COVID-19. The sequencing sample was made of PBMCs or T cells enriched from blood (not recorded which). The CDR3 in this case is CASSIPGLYNTF. In nucleotides, the sequence is TGTGCCAGCTCGATCCCGGGACTGTACAACACCTTC.